The 32 T cell receptor beta chains given below trace back to one sample, sequenced in a study of radiotherapy plus CTLA-4 blockade in lung cancer. Assay: immunoSEQ multiplex PCR; the TCRdb copy retains only in-frame clones and omits some. Of more than 25,000 clones in the sample, 75% to 85% were seen once. The source was peripheral blood, collected from a patient treated with radiotherapy plus ipilimumab. The receptors originated from a human donor with non-small cell lung cancer that progressed on radiotherapy plus ipilimumab.

A few counts support this clone. The chain uses TRBV5-6 and TRBJ2-2; tentatively, D is TRBD2 (5 bases). V lost 0 bases and J lost 6, with 12 bases in between. The CDR3 runs 15 residues. Germline V gene lookup returns CDR1 SGHDT and CDR2 YYEEEE. Written as DNA, the CDR3 is TGTGCCAGCAGCTTGGAATGGCAGGACTCCGGGGAGCTGTTTTTT. Its protein product is CASSLEWQDSGELFF. The whole variable domain, remainder taken from reference TRBV5-6 and TRBJ2-2, is DAGVTQSPTHLIKTRGQQVTLRCSPKSGHDTVSWYQQALGQGPQFIFQYYEEEERQRGNFPDRFSGHQFPNYSSELNVNALLLGDSALYLCASSLEWQDSGELFFGEGSRLTVL.

The chain uses TRBV6-5 and TRBJ1-2; possibly TRBD1 for D (5 bases). CDR1 and CDR2 (germline): MNHEY, SVGAGI. V dropped 6 bases and J dropped 2 bases, with 16 bases sitting between them. This CDR3 has 15 amino acids. The CDR3 nucleotides read TGTGCCAGCAGCGACACCCTCCGGGACAACTATGGCTACACCTTC. This encodes CASSDTLRDNYGYTF.

The chain recombines TRBV5-4 with TRBJ2-5, with TRBD2 matching 10 bases. The CDR3 loop spans 15 amino acids. Germline loops: CDR1 SGHNT, CDR2 YYREEE (reference sequence). The ends lost 5 bases at V and 4 bases at J; junction bases unmatched: 8. This CDR3 is CASRSAGTSVETQYF. The CDR3 DNA sequence: TGTGCCAGCAGGTCCGCCGGGACTAGCGTAGAGACCCAGTACTTC.

The chain combines TRBV6-5 with TRBJ1-1, with TRBD1 matching 7 bases. CDR3 length: 14 residues. Trimming removed 0 bases from V and 5 bases from J; junction bases left unmatched: 3. Looked up from germline, CDR1 is MNHEY and CDR2 is SVGAGI. The CDR3, as DNA: TGTGCCAGCAGTTACTCTGGCAGGGGGACTGAAGCTTTCTTT. Amino acids: CASSYSGRGTEAFF.

By share of the sample, this clone is medium-sized (0.01 to 0.1%). This chain joins TRBV9 and TRBJ2-7; D is unresolved. Germline CDR1 reads SGDLS; CDR2 reads YYNGEE. CDR3 size: 14 residues. The germline V and J ends were trimmed by 0 bases and 2 bases, with 9 bases remaining between them. The CDR3: CASSVDQVPYEQYF. The CDR3 coding sequence is TGTGCCAGCAGCGTAGACCAGGTCCCCTACGAGCAGTACTTC.

This clone occurred a few times. The chain links TRBV6-4 to TRBJ2-6; D unresolved. V was shortened by 2 bases and J by 4 bases, with 3 bases between the two germline ends. CDR1 is MRHNA, CDR2 SNTAGT, per germline. The CDR3 sequence is 13 residues long. CDR3 sequence: CASSDAGANVLTF. CDR3 nucleotide sequence: TGTGCCAGCAGTGACGCAGGGGCCAACGTCCTGACTTTC.

Here the CDR3 DNA reads TGTGCCACGACCGGGGGGTCCAGTACTGAAGCTTTCTTT. Translating it yields CATTGGSSTEAFF. The rearrangement joins TRBV10-3 to TRBJ1-1, with D maybe TRBD1 (5 bases). Germline values: CDR1 ENHRY, CDR2 SYGVKD. The CDR3 is 13 amino acids. V lost 10 bases and J 5 bases, leaving 17 bases between the germline ends.

The rearrangement joins TRBV2 to TRBJ2-3; the match to TRBD2 covers 11 bases. Germline assignment: CDR1 SNHLY and CDR2 FYNNEI. Losses at the gene ends were 0 bases for V and 1 base for J; bases not matched to a gene: 3. The CDR3 runs 17 residues. The CDR3 DNA sequence: TGTGCCAGCAGTGAAGCTACGACTAGCGGGGGCACAGATACGCAGTATTTT. Amino acids: CASSEATTSGGTDTQYF. Complete variable domain (other parts from reference TRBV2 and TRBJ2-3): EPEVTQTPSHQVTQMGQEVILRCVPISNHLYFYWYRQILGQKVEFLVSFYNNEISEKSEIFDDQFSVERPDGSNFTLKIRSTKLEDSAMYFCASSEATTSGGTDTQYFGPGTRLTVL.

The chain couples TRBV28 to TRBJ2-7, with D unclear. CDR3 length: 11 amino acids. Germline V gene sequence: CDR1 MDHEN, CDR2 SYDVKM. The V end lost 3 bases, the J end lost 6 bases, and 6 bases lay between the germline ends. CDR3 nucleotide sequence: TGTGCCAGCAGTTTCGCCCGCGAGCAGTACTTC. Translation: CASSFAREQYF.

The CDR3 reads CASSLTGEGPFQETQYF. The DNA for the CDR3 is TGTGCCAGCTCTCTTACAGGGGAAGGGCCCTTCCAAGAGACCCAGTACTTC. The chain recombines TRBV18 with TRBJ2-5; 7 nucleotides align to TRBD1. This CDR3 spans 17 amino acids. Germline CDR1 is KGHSH and CDR2 is LQKENI. The V and J ends lost 6 bases and 1 base, in that order; junction bases with no gene match: 14.

The J gene is TRBJ2-3, the V gene TRBV11-2, with 9 bases lining up with TRBD2. In germline, CDR1 is SGHAT, CDR2 FQNNGV. The CDR3 has 16 amino acids. Trimming at V came to 4 bases and at J to 2 bases, leaving 7 bases not matched to a gene. The CDR3 sequence is CASSYRRTSATDTQYF. The CDR3 DNA sequence: TGTGCCAGCAGCTACCGTAGGACTAGCGCCACAGATACGCAGTATTTT.

This chain links TRBV21-1 with TRBJ2-2; the table's D call, TRBD2, has no DNA check behind it. TRBV21-1 is given as a pseudogene. CDR3 length equals 14 residues. DNA for the CDR3: TGTGCCAGCAAGACTAGCGGGCGTCCCGGGGAGCTGTTTTTT. Encoded protein: CASKTSGRPGELFF.

This sequence joins TRBV2 and TRBJ1-5; no clear D gene. CDR3 length: 12 residues. The germline gives CDR1 SNHLY, CDR2 FYNNEI. The V and J ends lost 6 bases and 7 bases respectively, with 10 bases between them. The CDR3 DNA follows: TGTGCCAGCAGCCAGGAGGCGCAGCCCCAGCATTTT. Protein: CASSQEAQPQHF. The full variable domain, rest sourced from reference TRBV2 and TRBJ1-5, is EPEVTQTPSHQVTQMGQEVILRCVPISNHLYFYWYRQILGQKVEFLVSFYNNEISEKSEIFDDQFSVERPDGSNFTLKIRSTKLEDSAMYFCASSQEAQPQHFGDGTRLSIL.

The J gene is TRBJ1-2, the V gene TRBV5-4; TRBD1 might be the D (5 bases). V was pared by 4 bases and J by 3 bases, with 13 bases between. Per the germline V gene, CDR1 is SGHNT and CDR2 is YYREEE (reference sequence). The CDR3 length is 14 residues. The CDR3 spells CASSQQGSDYGYTF. The DNA of the CDR3 is TGTGCCAGCAGCCAGCAGGGCTCGGACTATGGCTACACCTTC.

This sequence joins TRBV7-2 and TRBJ1-1; the match to TRBD1 covers 9 bases. CDR3 length: 15 amino acids. Losses at the gene ends were 4 bases for V and 3 bases for J; bases not matched to a gene: 6. Germline CDR1 SGHTA, CDR2 FQGNSA. The CDR3 spells CASSSPDRGDTEAFF. The CDR3, as DNA: TGTGCCAGCAGCTCCCCAGACAGGGGGGACACTGAAGCTTTCTTT. Based on the CDR3 plus reference TRBV7-2 and TRBJ1-1, the full variable domain is GAGVSQSPSNKVTEKGKDVELRCDPISGHTALYWYRQSLGQGLEFLIYFQGNSAPDKSGLPSDRFSAERTGGSVSTLTIQRTQQEDSAVYLCASSSPDRGDTEAFFGQGTRLTVV.

The J gene is TRBJ1-1, the V gene TRBV28, with a tentative D call TRBD1 (6 bases). With 1 base removed from V and 5 bases from J, the gap between germline ends came to 17 bases. The CDR3 loop spans 16 amino acids. The germline V gene has CDR1 MDHEN and CDR2 SYDVKM. Here the CDR3 reads CASSLSGGGGHTEAFF. CDR3 DNA: TGTGCCAGCAGTTTATCTGGGGGGGGCGGGCATACTGAAGCTTTCTTT.

In its sample, this clone was seen once. Written as DNA, the CDR3 is TGTGCCAGCAGCCGCCAAGGGGGGAACACTGAAGCTTTCTTT. This translates into CASSRQGGNTEAFF. The chain carries TRBV2 and TRBJ1-1, with D possibly TRBD1 on 6 matching bases. The germline gives CDR1 SNHLY, CDR2 FYNNEI. The CDR3 is made up of 14 amino acids. The ends were cut back, 6 bases at V and 1 base at J, with 12 bases in the middle. Drawing the rest from reference TRBV2 and TRBJ1-1, the complete variable domain is EPEVTQTPSHQVTQMGQEVILRCVPISNHLYFYWYRQILGQKVEFLVSFYNNEISEKSEIFDDQFSVERPDGSNFTLKIRSTKLEDSAMYFCASSRQGGNTEAFFGQGTRLTVV.

The chain combines TRBV18 with TRBJ1-6, with a tentative D call TRBD1 (5 bases). This CDR3 has 17 residues. Trimming took 4 bases from V and 4 from J, leaving 17 bases between them. CDR1 and CDR2 from the germline V gene are KGHSH and LQKENI. CDR3 in DNA: TGTGCCAGCTCACGCGGCAGGGAAGGGCAGTATAATTCACCCCTCCACTTT. As protein: CASSRGREGQYNSPLHF.

The rearrangement joins TRBV10-3 to TRBJ1-2; D ambiguous. The germline CDR1 and CDR2 sequences are ENHRY and SYGVKD. V lost 0 bases to trimming and J lost 6 bases, with 8 bases between them. The CDR3 consists of 13 residues. The CDR3 coding sequence is TGTGCCATCAGTGAGTCGAGGGTGAATGGCTACACCTTC. Amino acids: CAISESRVNGYTF.

The gene calls are TRBV4-1 and TRBJ2-2; D not resolved. This CDR3 contains 13 residues. V was pared by 0 bases and J by 5 bases, with 4 bases between. Germline V gene sequence: CDR1 MGHRA, CDR2 YSYEKL. Here the CDR3 DNA reads TGCGCCAGCAGCCAAGACAGGACCGGGGAGCTGTTTTTT. Its translation: CASSQDRTGELFF.

The genes are TRBV4-1 and TRBJ1-4, with D tentatively TRBD1 (5 bases). Trimming removed 4 bases at V and 8 bases at J, with 11 bases between. The CDR3 has 13 amino acids. Germline V gene sequence: CDR1 MGHRA, CDR2 YSYEKL. CDR3 sequence reads: CASSPVGGEKLFF. In DNA, the CDR3 is TGCGCCAGCAGCCCCGTTGGGGGGGAAAAACTGTTTTTT.

This clone was counted between two and nine times. The chain links TRBV27 to TRBJ2-3; D call uncertain. CDR3 size: 14 residues. The V gene's germline CDR1 is MNHEY and CDR2 SMNVEV (reference sequence). The ends were cut back, 1 base at V and 0 bases at J, with 5 bases in the middle. The CDR3 bases are TGTGCCAGCAGTTTATTGGGTAGCACAGATACGCAGTATTTT. It yields the protein CASSLLGSTDTQYF.

This CDR3 is CASSLGNGNKNIQYF. CDR3 nucleotides: TGTGCCAGCAGCTTAGGAAATGGCAACAAAAACATTCAGTACTTC. J is TRBJ2-4 and V is TRBV11-2; no definite D call. This CDR3 comprises 15 residues. The V gene lost 1 base and the J gene lost 3 bases, with 10 bases spanning the gap. CDR1 and CDR2 from the germline V gene are SGHAT and FQNNGV.

The chain joins TRBV7-8 to TRBJ1-3, with a possible D match to TRBD1 (6 bases). Trimming took off 2 bases at V and 0 bases at J, with 17 bases between the two ends. CDR1 is SGHVS, CDR2 FQNEAQ, per germline. This CDR3 contains 18 residues. The CDR3 DNA is TGTGCCAGCAGCTTAAGTGTCTTCGGGACAAGCTCTGGAAACACCATATATTTT. Translated: CASSLSVFGTSSGNTIYF.

Only a few counts were recorded for this clone. The CDR3 DNA reads as TGTGCCAGCAGTGAGGTCAGTTTTAACTATGGCTACACCTTC. As protein: CASSEVSFNYGYTF. The genes are TRBV6-1 and TRBJ1-2; unclear D gene. This CDR3 contains 14 residues. Per germline, CDR1 MNHNS and CDR2 SASEGT. The V end was cut by 3 bases, the J end by 1 base, with 9 bases between.

V and J are TRBV7-9 and TRBJ2-5; 8 bases line up with TRBD1. Germline CDR1 is SEHNR and CDR2 is FQNEAQ (reference sequence). The V and J ends lost 5 bases and 5 bases, in that order; junction bases with no gene match: 13. This CDR3 has 16 amino acids. The CDR3, as DNA: TGTGCCAGCAGCGGACTCGGACAGGGAGGTCGGGAGACCCAGTACTTC. Encoded protein: CASSGLGQGGRETQYF.

The chain combines TRBV28 with TRBJ2-5, with 7 positions matching TRBD1. Germline-derived CDR1 and CDR2 are MDHEN and SYDVKM. This CDR3 comprises 15 residues. V gave up 4 bases and J gave up 0 bases; unmatched junction bases: 5. CDR3: CASSSRDSNQETQYF. CDR3 sequence (DNA): TGTGCCAGCAGTTCCAGGGACAGTAACCAAGAGACCCAGTACTTC.

The gene calls are TRBV27 and TRBJ2-1; no clear D. CDR1 is MNHEY, CDR2 SMNVEV, per germline (reference sequence). The V gene lost 0 bases and the J gene lost 7 bases, with 7 bases spanning the gap. This CDR3 region has 13 residues. Here the CDR3 reads CASSLSGWNEQFF. The CDR3 DNA sequence: TGTGCCAGCAGTTTATCGGGCTGGAATGAGCAGTTCTTC.

J is TRBJ2-2 and V is TRBV5-4; no clear D. The germline gives CDR1 SGHNT, CDR2 YYREEE (reference sequence). The V and J ends lost 2 bases and 6 bases respectively, with 5 bases between them. This CDR3 has 12 amino acids. In DNA form, the CDR3 reads TGTGCCAGCAGCTTCTTGGCCGGGGAGCTGTTTTTT. Translated, it gives CASSFLAGELFF.

This chain joins TRBV7-2 and TRBJ1-1, with 8 bases aligning to TRBD1. Germline CDR1 and CDR2: SGHTA and FQGNSA. CDR3 length: 13 residues. J lost 7 bases, V lost 5 bases, and 6 bases had no gene match. CDR3 sequence (DNA): TGTGCCAGCAGCGTTGACAGGGGCCGTGAAGCTTTCTTT. Protein sequence: CASSVDRGREAFF.

The chain has TRBV5-1 and TRBJ1-3, with D perhaps matching TRBD1 (5 bases). The CDR3 contains 18 residues. Trimming pared 3 bases from V and 0 bases from J, leaving 19 bases between. Germline values: CDR1 SGHRS, CDR2 YFSETQ. CDR3: CASSWGWDGLYSGNTIYF. CDR3 coding DNA: TGCGCCAGCAGCTGGGGCTGGGACGGACTTTACTCTGGAAACACCATATATTTT. The variable domain in full, with the rest retrieved from reference TRBV5-1 and TRBJ1-3, is KAGVTQTPRYLIKTRGQQVTLSCSPISGHRSVSWYQQTPGQGLQFLFEYFSETQRNKGNFPGRFSGRQFSNSRSEMNVSTLELGDSALYLCASSWGWDGLYSGNTIYFGEGSWLTVV.

The V gene is TRBV19, the J gene TRBJ2-3; 13 nucleotides align to TRBD2. CDR3 length equals 19 residues. Trimming cost V 3 bases and J 0 bases; bases outside gene matches: 9. Looked up from germline, CDR1 is LNHDA and CDR2 is SQIVND (reference sequence). The CDR3 coding sequence is TGTGCCAGTAGTATGAGCGGAAGGGGACTAGCGGGAAGCACAGATACGCAGTATTTT. Translating it yields CASSMSGRGLAGSTDTQYF.